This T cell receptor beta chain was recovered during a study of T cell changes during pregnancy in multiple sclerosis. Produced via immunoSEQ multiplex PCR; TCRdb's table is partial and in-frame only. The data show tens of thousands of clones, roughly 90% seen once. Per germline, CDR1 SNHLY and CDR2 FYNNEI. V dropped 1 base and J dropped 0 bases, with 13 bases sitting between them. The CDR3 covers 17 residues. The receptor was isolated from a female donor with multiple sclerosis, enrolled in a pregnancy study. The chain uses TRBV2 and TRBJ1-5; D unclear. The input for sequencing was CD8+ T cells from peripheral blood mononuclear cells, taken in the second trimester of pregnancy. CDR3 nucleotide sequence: TGTGCCAGCAGTGAAGAGCCCCCGGGATATAGCAATCAGCCCCAGCATTTT. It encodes CASSEEPPGYSNQPQHF.